This T cell receptor beta chain is drawn from a study of siplizumab effects on memory and regulatory T cells. Points from the study as a whole: Confirmation was lacking for the suppressive function of proliferating Tregs derived from siplizumab cultures.

Generated by immunoSEQ multiplex PCR, the TCRdb table keeps only in-frame clones and is missing some. Of roughly 100,000 clones listed, 93% are singletons. The CDR3 has 15 residues. V gave up 0 bases and J gave up 4 bases, with 12 bases separating them. Germline V CDR1 and CDR2: MNHEY, SVGAGI. About this clone: As yet, its antigen is unknown.

The receptor's source is a human donor in good health. The chain combines TRBV6-5 with TRBJ1-2, with D unresolved. The sample comprised Tregs sorted from blood. The CDR3 DNA sequence: TGTGCCAGCAGTTACTCGTTCGCCGGAATCTATGGCTACACCTTC. The encoded protein is CASSYSFAGIYGYTF.